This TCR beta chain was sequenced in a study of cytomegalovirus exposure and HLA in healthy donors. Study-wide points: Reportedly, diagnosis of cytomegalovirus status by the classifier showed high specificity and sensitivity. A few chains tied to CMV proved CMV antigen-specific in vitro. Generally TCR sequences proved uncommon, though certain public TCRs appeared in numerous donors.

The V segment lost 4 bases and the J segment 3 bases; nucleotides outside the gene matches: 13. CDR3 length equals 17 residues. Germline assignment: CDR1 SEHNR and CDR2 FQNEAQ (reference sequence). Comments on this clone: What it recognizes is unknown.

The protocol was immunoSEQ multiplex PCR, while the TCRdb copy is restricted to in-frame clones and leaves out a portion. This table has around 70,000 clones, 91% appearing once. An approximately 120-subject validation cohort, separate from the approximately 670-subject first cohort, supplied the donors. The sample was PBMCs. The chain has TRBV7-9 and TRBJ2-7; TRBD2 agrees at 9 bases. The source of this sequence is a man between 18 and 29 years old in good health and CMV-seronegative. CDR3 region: CASSSTSGLARLYEQYF. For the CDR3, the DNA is TGTGCCAGCAGCTCCACGTCGGGACTAGCCCGCCTCTACGAGCAGTACTTC.